The clone carrying this T cell receptor beta chain appeared a single time. The trim removed 8 bases at V and 7 bases at J, leaving 14 bases unmatched. CDR1 is MNHEY and CDR2 is SVGEGT in the germline V gene. This CDR3 has 15 residues. Random hexamers were used to reverse transcribe roughly 0.5 to 1 ug of RNA. MiXCR, run by TCRdb on the immunoSEQ multiplex PCR reads, gives a single entry per CDR3 protein. Of around 69,000 distinct CDR3 sequences in the sample, about 94% were seen once. This sample is part of a study of CD8 T cells in Susac syndrome. The clonotype was recovered from a human donor with Susac syndrome. The J gene is TRBJ2-1, the V gene TRBV6-2 or TRBV6-3; 7 bases are shared with TRBD2. Sample: CD8+ T cells from PBMCs. The CDR3 loop reads CASGRSGKGSNEQFF. Written as DNA, the CDR3 is TGTGCCAGCGGGAGAAGCGGGAAAGGATCAAATGAGCAGTTCTTC.